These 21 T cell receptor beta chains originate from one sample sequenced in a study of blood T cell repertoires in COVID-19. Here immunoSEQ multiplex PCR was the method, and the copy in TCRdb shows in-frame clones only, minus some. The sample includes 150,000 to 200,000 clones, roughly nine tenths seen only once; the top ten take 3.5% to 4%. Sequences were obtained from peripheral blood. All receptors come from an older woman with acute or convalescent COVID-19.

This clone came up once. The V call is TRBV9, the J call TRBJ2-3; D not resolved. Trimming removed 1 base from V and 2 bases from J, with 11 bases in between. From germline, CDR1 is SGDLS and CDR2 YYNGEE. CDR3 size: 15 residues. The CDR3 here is CASSVLVGSTDTQYF. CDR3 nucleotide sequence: TGTGCCAGCAGCGTACTAGTTGGCTCCACAGATACGCAGTATTTT.

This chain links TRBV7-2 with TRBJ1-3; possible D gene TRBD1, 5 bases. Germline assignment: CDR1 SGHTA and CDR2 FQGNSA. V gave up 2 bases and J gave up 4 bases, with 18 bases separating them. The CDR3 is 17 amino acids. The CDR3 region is CASSLSGGSGKGNTIYF. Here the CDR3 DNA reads TGTGCCAGCAGCTTATCGGGGGGGTCGGGAAAGGGAAACACCATATATTTT.

The CDR3 is CATSRGWGGNTGELFF. The CDR3 nucleotides are TGTGCCACCAGCAGAGGATGGGGGGGCAACACCGGGGAGCTGTTTTTT. The chain employs TRBV15 and TRBJ2-2; a weak D match, TRBD2 (7 bases). Per germline, CDR1 LNHNV and CDR2 YYDKDF (reference sequence). The CDR3 extends over 16 amino acids. Trimming took 1 base from V and 2 from J, leaving 11 bases between them.

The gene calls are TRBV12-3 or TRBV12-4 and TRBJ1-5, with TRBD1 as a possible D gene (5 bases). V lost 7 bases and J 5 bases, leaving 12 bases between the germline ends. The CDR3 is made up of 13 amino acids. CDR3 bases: TGTGCCAGCAACCGAGGAGGGGATCAGCCCCAGCATTTT. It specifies CASNRGGDQPQHF.

The CDR3 DNA is TGTGCCAGTGGGACAGGGGGTCTCGAGCAGTACTTC. This translates into CASGTGGLEQYF. This chain uses TRBV28 with TRBJ2-7; 11 positions match TRBD1. Germline V lookup: CDR1 MDHEN, CDR2 SYDVKM. There are 12 residues in the CDR3. V was clipped by 9 bases and J by 6 bases; unmatched bases: 4. Variable domain in full (rest from reference TRBV28 and TRBJ2-7): DVKVTQSSRYLVKRTGEKVFLECVQDMDHENMFWYRQDPGLGLRLIYFSYDVKMKEKGDIPEGYSVSREKKERFSLILESASTNQTSMYLCASGTGGLEQYFGPGTRLTVT.

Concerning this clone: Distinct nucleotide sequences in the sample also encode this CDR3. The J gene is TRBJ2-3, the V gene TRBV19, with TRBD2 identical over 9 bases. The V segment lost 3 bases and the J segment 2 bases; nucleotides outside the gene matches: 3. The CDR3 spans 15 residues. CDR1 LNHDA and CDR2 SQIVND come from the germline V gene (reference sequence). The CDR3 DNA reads TGTGCCAGTAGTATTTTAGCGGGAGCCACAGATACGCAGTATTTT. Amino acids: CASSILAGATDTQYF.

The CDR3 region is CASSYSGRNTEAFF. CDR3 nucleotide sequence: TGTGCCAGCAGTTATTCCGGGAGGAACACTGAAGCTTTCTTT. The V gene is TRBV6-5, the J gene TRBJ1-1; no clear D gene. Between the trimmed V and J ends, which lost 3 bases and 1 base, there was a span of 9 bases. Germline lookup yields CDR1 MNHEY and CDR2 SVGAGI. The CDR3 runs 14 residues.

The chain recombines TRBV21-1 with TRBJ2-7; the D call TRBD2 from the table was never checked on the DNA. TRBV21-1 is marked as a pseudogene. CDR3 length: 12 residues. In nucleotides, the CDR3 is TGTGCCAGCAGCACGGGGGGGGACGAGCAGTACTTC. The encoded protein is CASSTGGDEQYF.

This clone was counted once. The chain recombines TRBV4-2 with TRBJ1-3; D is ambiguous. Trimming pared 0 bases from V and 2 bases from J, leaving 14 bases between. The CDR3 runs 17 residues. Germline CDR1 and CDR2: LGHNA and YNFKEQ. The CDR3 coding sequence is TGTGCCAGCAGCCAAGACAGGCAGGAAACTCCTGGAAACACCATATATTTT. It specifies CASSQDRQETPGNTIYF.

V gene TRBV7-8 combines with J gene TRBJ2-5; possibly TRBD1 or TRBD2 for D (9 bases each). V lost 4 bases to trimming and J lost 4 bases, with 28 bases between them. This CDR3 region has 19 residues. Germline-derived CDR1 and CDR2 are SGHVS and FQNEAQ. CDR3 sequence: CASSSRDRVGSGSRETQYF. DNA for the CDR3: TGTGCCAGCAGCTCCCGGGACAGGGTGGGTAGCGGGAGTCGAGAGACCCAGTACTTC.

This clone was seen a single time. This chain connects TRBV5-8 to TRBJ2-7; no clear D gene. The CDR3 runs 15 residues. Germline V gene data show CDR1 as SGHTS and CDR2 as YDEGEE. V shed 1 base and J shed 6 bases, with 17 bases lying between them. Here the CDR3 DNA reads TGTGCCAGCAGCTTGAAGACAAGTACCTTCTCCGAGCAGTACTTC. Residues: CASSLKTSTFSEQYF.

DNA for the CDR3: TGTGCCAGTAGCGACCCAACAGGGGGCTACTACGAGCAGTACTTC. Translating it yields CASSDPTGGYYEQYF. The chain combines TRBV19 with TRBJ2-7, with 9 positions matching TRBD1. This CDR3 region has 15 residues. V lost 6 bases, J lost 3 bases, and 9 bases stayed unmatched. The germline V gene has CDR1 LNHDA and CDR2 SQIVND (reference sequence). The full variable domain, rest sourced from reference TRBV19 and TRBJ2-7, is DGGITQSPKYLFRKEGQNVTLSCEQNLNHDAMYWYRQDPGQGLRLIYYSQIVNDFQKGDIAEGYSVSREKKESFPLTVTSAQKNPTAFYLCASSDPTGGYYEQYFGPGTRLTVT.

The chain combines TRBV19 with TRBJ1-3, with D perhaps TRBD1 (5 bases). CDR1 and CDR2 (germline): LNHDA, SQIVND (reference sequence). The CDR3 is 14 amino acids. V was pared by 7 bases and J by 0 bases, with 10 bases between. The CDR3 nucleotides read TGTGCCAGTATCGCCACAGGCTCTGGAAACACCATATATTTT. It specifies CASIATGSGNTIYF.

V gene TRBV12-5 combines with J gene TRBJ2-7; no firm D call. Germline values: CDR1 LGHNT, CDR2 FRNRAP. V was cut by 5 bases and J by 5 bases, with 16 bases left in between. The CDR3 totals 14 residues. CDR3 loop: CASGPSERGHEQYF. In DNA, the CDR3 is TGTGCTAGTGGTCCCTCGGAGCGTGGTCACGAGCAGTACTTC.

Here the CDR3 reads CASGATGELFF. CDR3 nucleotides: TGTGCCAGCGGGGCGACCGGGGAGCTGTTTTTT. This chain joins TRBV27 and TRBJ2-2, with D possibly TRBD1 on 5 matching bases. Trimming left V 8 bases short and J 5 bases short, with 6 bases between. The CDR3 is made up of 11 amino acids. Germline CDR1 MNHEY, CDR2 SMNVEV (reference sequence).

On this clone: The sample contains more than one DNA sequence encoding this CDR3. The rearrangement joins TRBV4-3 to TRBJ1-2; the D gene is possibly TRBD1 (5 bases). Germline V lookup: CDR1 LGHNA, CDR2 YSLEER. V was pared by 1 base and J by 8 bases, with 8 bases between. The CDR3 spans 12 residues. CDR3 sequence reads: CASSQGPGGYTF. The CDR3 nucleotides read TGCGCCAGCAGCCAAGGTCCAGGGGGCTACACCTTC.

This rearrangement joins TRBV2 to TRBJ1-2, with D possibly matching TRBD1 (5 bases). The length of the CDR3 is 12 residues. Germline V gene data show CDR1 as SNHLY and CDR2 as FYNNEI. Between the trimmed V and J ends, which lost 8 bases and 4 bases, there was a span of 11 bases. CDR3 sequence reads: CASLGVTYGYTF. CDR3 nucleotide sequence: TGTGCCAGCCTAGGGGTCACCTATGGCTACACCTTC.

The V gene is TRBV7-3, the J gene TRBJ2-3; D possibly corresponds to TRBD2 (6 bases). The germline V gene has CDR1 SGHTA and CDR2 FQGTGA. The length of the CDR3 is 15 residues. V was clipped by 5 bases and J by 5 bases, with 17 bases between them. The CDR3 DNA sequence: TGTGCCAGCAGCCCGGTAGGGGACTCCATAGATACGCAGTATTTT. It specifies CASSPVGDSIDTQYF.

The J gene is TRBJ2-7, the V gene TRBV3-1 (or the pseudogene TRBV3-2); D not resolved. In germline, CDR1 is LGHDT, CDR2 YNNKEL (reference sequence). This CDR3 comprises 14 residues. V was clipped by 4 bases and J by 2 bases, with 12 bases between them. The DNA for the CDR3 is TGTGCCAGCAGCCCGTCGACTGCCACCTACGAGCAGTACTTC. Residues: CASSPSTATYEQYF.

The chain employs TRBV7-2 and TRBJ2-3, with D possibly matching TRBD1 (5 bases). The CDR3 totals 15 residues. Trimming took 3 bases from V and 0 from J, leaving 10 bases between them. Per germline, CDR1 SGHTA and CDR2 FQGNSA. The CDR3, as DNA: TGTGCCAGCAGCTTCCAGGGTATTAGCACAGATACGCAGTATTTT. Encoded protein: CASSFQGISTDTQYF.

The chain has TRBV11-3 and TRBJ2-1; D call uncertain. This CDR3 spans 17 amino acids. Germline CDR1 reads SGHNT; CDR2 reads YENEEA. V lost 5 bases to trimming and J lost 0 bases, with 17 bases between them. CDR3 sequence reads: CASSPDARHSSYNEQFF. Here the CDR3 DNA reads TGTGCCAGCAGCCCTGATGCCAGGCACAGCTCCTACAATGAGCAGTTCTTC. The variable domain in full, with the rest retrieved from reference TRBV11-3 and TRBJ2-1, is EAGVVQSPRYKIIEKKQPVAFWCNPISGHNTLYWYLQNLGQGPELLIRYENEEAVDDSQLPKDRFSAERLKGVDSTLKIQPAELGDSAVYLCASSPDARHSSYNEQFFGPGTRLTVL.